The next 10 T cell receptor beta chains were all read from a single sample in a study of blood T cell repertoires in COVID-19. TCRdb's table, derived via immunoSEQ multiplex PCR, lists solely in-frame clones and lacks some. This sample has roughly 25,000 clones; about 90% occur once, and the top ten carry around 11%. The material sequenced was peripheral blood. The origin of the receptors is an older man with acute or convalescent COVID-19.

The chain couples TRBV6-5 to TRBJ1-2; perhaps TRBD1 as D (6 bases). V was trimmed by 2 bases and J by 3 bases, leaving 10 bases between them. Germline CDR1 is MNHEY and CDR2 is SVGAGI. The length of the CDR3 is 14 residues. CDR3: CASSYQQGDYGYTF. CDR3 coding DNA: TGTGCCAGCAGTTACCAACAGGGTGACTATGGCTACACCTTC.

The V and J genes are TRBV7-2 and TRBJ1-1; D is possibly TRBD1 (5 bases). The CDR3 is made up of 15 amino acids. Germline values: CDR1 SGHTA, CDR2 FQGNSA. Trimming left V 1 base short and J 7 bases short, with 16 bases between. In nucleotides, the CDR3 is TGTGCCAGCAGCTTAGGAGCGCCGGGGGTCGGTGAAGCTTTCTTT. It encodes CASSLGAPGVGEAFF.

This chain connects TRBV19 to TRBJ1-2; D remains unclear. The ends were cut back, 6 bases at V and 8 bases at J, with 7 bases in the middle. The germline gives CDR1 LNHDA, CDR2 SQIVND (reference sequence). The CDR3 has 10 residues. The CDR3 nucleotides read TGTGCCAGTAGACTGAACGGCTACACCTTC. Protein sequence: CASRLNGYTF.

V is TRBV7-8 and J is TRBJ2-3; 7 bases fit TRBD1. CDR3 length equals 19 residues. Germline V CDR1 and CDR2: SGHVS, FQNEAQ. The junction had 19 bases not matched to a gene; V was cut back by 1 base and J by 6 bases. The CDR3 loop is CASSLGFAGTVPLGDTQYF. The CDR3 coding sequence is TGTGCCAGCAGCTTAGGATTCGCCGGGACAGTCCCCCTGGGGGATACGCAGTATTTT.

This clone was recorded once. The chain carries TRBV7-8 and TRBJ2-5; TRBD1 matches at 7 bases. Germline loops: CDR1 SGHVS, CDR2 FQNEAQ. V shed 5 bases and J 5 bases; nucleotides not matched to a gene: 8. The CDR3 runs to 14 residues. The CDR3 here is CASSLNRGSETQYF. The CDR3 coding sequence is TGTGCCAGCAGCCTTAACAGGGGATCGGAGACCCAGTACTTC.

This clone has just one count. The chain recombines TRBV7-7 with TRBJ2-2; TRBD2 matches at 7 bases. Germline-derived CDR1 and CDR2 are SSHAT and FNYEAQ (reference sequence). J gave up 1 base and V 1 base, and 6 bases lay outside the gene matches. The CDR3 runs 17 residues. This CDR3 is CASSLVREGLNTGELFF. CDR3 DNA sequence: TGTGCCAGCAGCTTAGTGAGGGAGGGCCTGAACACCGGGGAGCTGTTTTTT.

This chain connects TRBV4-2 to TRBJ2-7; 10 bases map to TRBD2. Trimming at V came to 1 base and at J to 3 bases, leaving 12 bases not matched to a gene. Per the germline V gene, CDR1 is LGHNA and CDR2 is YNFKEQ. The CDR3 length is 18 residues. The CDR3 bases are TGTGCCAGCAGCCAAGTTCCCCAGCGGGAGGGCCGGAACTACGAGCAGTACTTC. The encoded protein is CASSQVPQREGRNYEQYF.

The J gene is TRBJ2-7, the V gene TRBV27; 8 bases are a match to TRBD1. The junction had 6 bases not matched to a gene; V was cut back by 4 bases and J by 4 bases. In germline, CDR1 is MNHEY, CDR2 SMNVEV (reference sequence). This CDR3 is built from 14 residues. The CDR3 reads CASSSPGQDYEQYF. CDR3 nucleotide sequence: TGTGCCAGCAGTTCCCCGGGACAGGATTACGAGCAGTACTTC.

The sample holds a few counts of this clone. This chain links TRBV4-2 with TRBJ2-3; a possible D gene is TRBD2 (6 bases). Deletions cut 1 base from V and 2 bases from J, with 13 bases between. From germline, CDR1 is LGHNA and CDR2 YNFKEQ. The CDR3 consists of 16 residues. The CDR3 DNA reads as TGTGCCAGCAGCCAAGGGGCTAGCGCAAACACAGATACGCAGTATTTT. Protein sequence: CASSQGASANTDTQYF.

V is TRBV5-1 and J is TRBJ2-5; TRBD1 is a possible D gene (6 bases). The CDR3 loop spans 14 amino acids. V lost 1 base and J lost 5, with 12 bases in between. Per germline, CDR1 SGHRS and CDR2 YFSETQ. DNA for the CDR3: TGCGCCAGCAGCTTGAGATGGGGGCCCGAGACCCAGTACTTC. It is translated as CASSLRWGPETQYF. The variable domain in full, with the rest retrieved from reference TRBV5-1 and TRBJ2-5, is KAGVTQTPRYLIKTRGQQVTLSCSPISGHRSVSWYQQTPGQGLQFLFEYFSETQRNKGNFPGRFSGRQFSNSRSEMNVSTLELGDSALYLCASSLRWGPETQYFGPGTRLLVL.